These 27 T cell receptor beta chains came from one sample sequenced in a study of shared clonotypes between healthy human individuals. Clones were read by immunoSEQ multiplex PCR, and TCRdb kept only the in-frame ones, dropping some. The profile shows fewer than 200,000 clones, roughly 91% of them singletons. The specimen was naive CD4+ T cells sorted from blood. Subset reported: CD45RA+ positively selected. These TCRs come from a woman under 40 in good health.

This clone showed up just once. V gene TRBV11-3 combines with J gene TRBJ2-2; D not resolved. The germline V gene has CDR1 SGHNT and CDR2 YENEEA. Trimming left V 5 bases short and J 6 bases short, with 19 bases between. The CDR3 is made up of 16 amino acids. CDR3 residues: CASSPLGGAMAGELFF. In nucleotides, the CDR3 is TGTGCCAGCAGCCCCCTGGGCGGCGCTATGGCCGGGGAGCTGTTTTTT. The full variable domain, in which reference TRBV11-3 and TRBJ2-2 provide the parts outside the CDR3, is EAGVVQSPRYKIIEKKQPVAFWCNPISGHNTLYWYLQNLGQGPELLIRYENEEAVDDSQLPKDRFSAERLKGVDSTLKIQPAELGDSAVYLCASSPLGGAMAGELFFGEGSRLTVL.

The chain has TRBV5-4 and TRBJ2-7; tentative D call: TRBD2 (5 bases). Trimming removed 4 bases from V and 3 bases from J, with 17 bases in between. CDR1 and CDR2 from the germline V gene are SGHNT and YYREEE (reference sequence). The CDR3 is made up of 15 amino acids. In DNA, the CDR3 is TGTGCCAGCAGCCAAGCGGTCCAGGCTGGCTACGAGCAGTACTTC. It is translated as CASSQAVQAGYEQYF.

This clone has just one count. The V gene is TRBV28, the J gene TRBJ2-7, with D possibly matching TRBD2 (5 bases). From germline, CDR1 is MDHEN and CDR2 SYDVKM. The CDR3 consists of 14 residues. V shed 6 bases and J shed 6 bases, with 18 bases lying between them. This CDR3 reads CASRPLRVSREQYF. CDR3 in DNA: TGTGCCAGCAGGCCCCTGAGGGTCTCTCGCGAGCAGTACTTC.

The chain couples TRBV5-6 to TRBJ2-7, with D maybe TRBD2 (5 bases). The CDR3 covers 15 residues. Per germline, CDR1 SGHDT and CDR2 YYEEEE. V was pared by 0 bases and J by 3 bases, with 13 bases between. CDR3 in DNA: TGTGCCAGCAGCTTGGTGGGGAGCGCGCACTACGAGCAGTACTTC. Translating gives CASSLVGSAHYEQYF.

This sequence joins TRBV6-1 and TRBJ2-7; D is perhaps TRBD2 (5 bases). The CDR3 has 14 residues. Per germline, CDR1 MNHNS and CDR2 SASEGT. Trimming shortened V by 0 bases and J by 0 bases, and 6 bases separated the two germline ends. The CDR3 loop reads CASSEARASYEQYF. The DNA for the CDR3 is TGTGCCAGCAGTGAAGCGCGGGCCTCCTACGAGCAGTACTTC.

This clone came up a few times. The chain links TRBV14 to TRBJ2-7; unclear D gene. Germline-derived CDR1 and CDR2 are SGHDN and FVKESK. V was trimmed by 1 base and J by 6 bases, leaving 4 bases between them. This CDR3 spans 11 amino acids. DNA of the CDR3: TGTGCCAGCAGCCAAGTACGCGAGCAGTACTTC. It is translated as CASSQVREQYF.

The chain joins TRBV11-2 to TRBJ2-7; D perhaps matches TRBD2 (7 bases). V lost 0 bases and J lost 3, with 12 bases in between. The CDR3 consists of 15 residues. The germline V gene encodes CDR1 SGHAT and CDR2 FQNNGV. This CDR3 reads CASSLEGGLLYEQYF. The CDR3 DNA reads as TGTGCCAGCAGCTTAGAGGGGGGGCTGCTCTACGAGCAGTACTTC. The full variable domain, in which reference TRBV11-2 and TRBJ2-7 provide the parts outside the CDR3, is EAGVAQSPRYKIIEKRQSVAFWCNPISGHATLYWYQQILGQGPKLLIQFQNNGVVDDSQLPKDRFSAERLKGVDSTLKIQPAKLEDSAVYLCASSLEGGLLYEQYFGPGTRLTVT.

V is TRBV13 and J is TRBJ1-2; 8 bases are shared with TRBD1. J gave up 7 bases and V 5 bases, and 9 bases lay outside the gene matches. Per germline, CDR1 PRHDT and CDR2 FYEKMQ (reference sequence). The CDR3 has 14 amino acids. CDR3 residues: CASSITGQGGGYTF. As DNA, the CDR3 is TGTGCCAGCAGCATCACCGGACAGGGAGGTGGCTACACCTTC.

The gene calls are TRBV4-1 and TRBJ2-5, with D possibly matching TRBD2 (5 bases). The closer fit of TRBJ2-7 to the DNA end suggests the J call may be wrong. CDR1 is MGHRA and CDR2 is YSYEKL in the germline V gene. The CDR3 loop spans 15 amino acids. CDR3 region: CASSQGWVGTYEQYF. The CDR3 region has the DNA TGCGCCAGCAGCCAAGGTTGGGTCGGGACCTACGAGCAGTACTTC.

The chain uses TRBV30 and TRBJ2-7; perhaps D is TRBD1 or TRBD2 (5 bases each). V dropped 3 bases and J dropped 3 bases, with 9 bases sitting between them. The CDR3 is 12 amino acids. Germline-derived CDR1 and CDR2 are GTSNPN and SVGIG (reference sequence). In DNA, the CDR3 is TGTGCCTGGAGCGGGACCGGCTACGAGCAGTACTTC. This sequence encodes CAWSGTGYEQYF.

Here the CDR3 reads CASSWKGTGTSEQYF. CDR3 in DNA: TGTGCCAGCAGTTGGAAAGGGACAGGGACCTCCGAGCAGTACTTC. The chain uses TRBV6-5 and TRBJ2-5; 9 bases fit TRBD1. The better agreement between TRBJ2-7 and the DNA end casts doubt on the J call. CDR1 and CDR2 (germline): MNHEY, SVGAGI. The CDR3 covers 15 residues.

The chain joins TRBV27 to TRBJ2-3; D gene uncertain. Trimming left V 5 bases short and J 0 bases short, with 12 bases between. Germline assignment: CDR1 MNHEY and CDR2 SMNVEV (reference sequence). The CDR3 has 15 amino acids. This chain's CDR3 is CASSGSTSSTDTQYF. The CDR3, as DNA: TGTGCCAGCAGTGGCAGCACTTCTAGCACAGATACGCAGTATTTT.

The chain carries TRBV28 and TRBJ2-7; 8 bases line up with TRBD2. V dropped 5 bases and J dropped 7; count of bases not matched to a gene: 10. This CDR3 has 14 amino acids. Germline V gives CDR1 MDHEN, CDR2 SYDVKM. For the CDR3, the DNA is TGTGCCAGCAGTACGGGAGGGAGGGCCGGAGAGCAGTACTTC. Amino acid sequence: CASSTGGRAGEQYF.

The V call is TRBV30, the J call TRBJ2-7, with 11 bases fitting TRBD2. The germline gives CDR1 GTSNPN, CDR2 SVGIG (reference sequence). The CDR3 is made up of 13 amino acids. V shed 5 bases, J shed 2 bases, and the junction held 2 bases outside the gene matches. CDR3 in amino acids: CAWVTSGTYEQYF. The CDR3 DNA reads TGTGCCTGGGTGACTAGCGGGACCTACGAGCAGTACTTC.

V gene TRBV29-1 combines with J gene TRBJ2-1; TRBD2 agrees at 13 bases. The CDR3 loop spans 18 amino acids. Trimming at V came to 6 bases and at J to 0 bases, leaving 11 bases not matched to a gene. The V gene's germline CDR1 is SQVTM and CDR2 ANQGSEA. The CDR3 DNA sequence: TGCAGCGTCTCGGGACTAGCGGGAATACTTAGCTCCTACAATGAGCAGTTCTTC. It specifies CSVSGLAGILSSYNEQFF.

The rearrangement uses TRBV19 and TRBJ2-1, with 9 bases that match TRBD1. Germline assignment: CDR1 LNHDA and CDR2 SQIVND (reference sequence). This CDR3 is 13 amino acids long. V dropped 7 bases and J dropped 7; count of bases not matched to a gene: 5. The CDR3 loop is CASTGQGNNEQFF. The CDR3, as DNA: TGTGCCAGTACGGGACAGGGTAATAATGAGCAGTTCTTC. The whole variable domain, filled in from reference TRBV19 and TRBJ2-1, reads DGGITQSPKYLFRKEGQNVTLSCEQNLNHDAMYWYRQDPGQGLRLIYYSQIVNDFQKGDIAEGYSVSREKKESFPLTVTSAQKNPTAFYLCASTGQGNNEQFFGPGTRLTVL.

The V and J genes are TRBV10-1 and TRBJ2-5; D not certain. Trimming removed 5 bases at V and 2 bases at J, with 9 bases between. The germline V gene has CDR1 WNHNN and CDR2 SYGVQD (reference sequence). This CDR3 comprises 13 residues. CDR3 nucleotides: TGCGCCAGCAGTCCAGGCCATCAAGAGACCCAGTACTTC. It specifies CASSPGHQETQYF.

This clone has just one count. The CDR3 coding sequence is TGTGCCAGTAGTATGAGGTCAGAAAACCTCTTCTATGGCTACACCTTC. The encoded protein is CASSMRSENLFYGYTF. V is TRBV19 and J is TRBJ1-2; D is ambiguous. V was pared by 3 bases and J by 4 bases, with 18 bases between. CDR3 size: 16 residues. Germline loops: CDR1 LNHDA, CDR2 SQIVND (reference sequence).

This chain uses TRBV19 with TRBJ2-1; 11 bases line up with TRBD2. The V gene's germline CDR1 is LNHDA and CDR2 SQIVND (reference sequence). The V segment lost 1 base and the J segment 8 bases; nucleotides outside the gene matches: 4. The CDR3 runs to 15 residues. Here the CDR3 DNA reads TGTGCCAGTAGTATAGGGGGGACTAGCGGACATGAGCAGTTCTTC. It encodes CASSIGGTSGHEQFF.

The V and J genes are TRBV7-9 and TRBJ2-7; TRBD1 is a possible D gene (6 bases). The CDR3 is made up of 13 amino acids. Trimming stripped 5 bases from V and 5 bases from J, with 13 bases between. In germline, CDR1 is SEHNR, CDR2 FQNEAQ (reference sequence). CDR3 region: CASSHRDTDEQYF. The CDR3 coding sequence is TGTGCCAGCAGCCACCGGGACACCGACGAGCAGTACTTC.

V usage is TRBV28 and J usage is TRBJ1-2, with TRBD1 matching 9 bases. This CDR3 is built from 17 residues. V lost 3 bases to trimming and J lost 6 bases; unmatched junction nucleotides: 14. Germline CDR1 reads MDHEN; CDR2 reads SYDVKM. The CDR3 loop is CASSFQPGQGMAHGYTF. CDR3 nucleotides: TGTGCCAGCAGTTTTCAACCAGGACAGGGGATGGCTCATGGCTACACCTTC.

This sequence joins TRBV19 and TRBJ2-7; D possibly uses TRBD1 or TRBD2 (6 bases each). The CDR3 sequence is 15 residues long. Germline CDR1 is LNHDA and CDR2 is SQIVND (reference sequence). V lost 0 bases, J lost 0 bases, and 9 bases lay in between. CDR3 nucleotides: TGTGCCAGTAGTATAGAGGGGGGCGCCTCCTACGAGCAGTACTTC. This codes for CASSIEGGASYEQYF.

The CDR3 loop reads CASSPPIADRGKTEAFF. The CDR3 DNA sequence: TGTGCCAGCTCACCACCGATTGCGGACAGGGGCAAGACTGAAGCTTTCTTT. The V and J genes are TRBV18 and TRBJ1-1, with 9 nucleotides matching TRBD1. This CDR3 spans 17 amino acids. Germline CDR1 reads KGHSH; CDR2 reads LQKENI. With V trimmed by 0 bases and J by 5 bases, 10 bases remained unmatched.

CDR3 sequence (DNA): TGTGCCAGCAGCCTCCGGACTAGCGGGAGGACGAACACCGGGGAGCTGTTTTTT. This translates into CASSLRTSGRTNTGELFF. The gene calls are TRBV5-6 and TRBJ2-2; 14 bases align to TRBD2. The CDR3 runs 18 residues. J gave up 0 bases and V 4 bases, and 5 bases lay outside the gene matches. Germline V lookup: CDR1 SGHDT, CDR2 YYEEEE.

The chain combines TRBV11-2 with TRBJ2-4; D may be TRBD1 or TRBD2 (5 bases each). Trimming left V 3 bases short and J 1 base short, with 10 bases between. There are 15 residues in the CDR3. CDR1 and CDR2 from the germline V gene are SGHAT and FQNNGV. The CDR3, as DNA: TGTGCCAGCAGCTTCAAGGGACGCGCCAAAAACATTCAGTACTTC. Its translation is CASSFKGRAKNIQYF.

V and J are TRBV6-6 and TRBJ1-2, with D possibly TRBD1 on 5 matching bases. The V end lost 2 bases, the J end lost 0 bases, and 7 bases lay between the germline ends. Germline CDR1 and CDR2: MNHNY and SVGAGI (reference sequence). The CDR3 runs 14 residues. The CDR3 spells CASSYGGTNYGYTF. The CDR3 DNA is TGTGCCAGCAGTTACGGGGGAACTAACTATGGCTACACCTTC.

This clone has only one observation. The V and J genes are TRBV5-1 and TRBJ2-7; TRBD2 matches 7 bases. CDR3 length equals 14 residues. Germline lookup yields CDR1 SGHRS and CDR2 YFSETQ. Unmatched junction bases numbered 7, after V lost 1 base and J lost 6 bases. The CDR3 region is CASSLLAGEAEQYF. The CDR3 nucleotides are TGCGCCAGCAGCTTGCTCGCGGGAGAGGCCGAGCAGTACTTC. Based on the CDR3 plus reference TRBV5-1 and TRBJ2-7, the full variable domain is KAGVTQTPRYLIKTRGQQVTLSCSPISGHRSVSWYQQTPGQGLQFLFEYFSETQRNKGNFPGRFSGRQFSNSRSEMNVSTLELGDSALYLCASSLLAGEAEQYFGPGTRLTVT.